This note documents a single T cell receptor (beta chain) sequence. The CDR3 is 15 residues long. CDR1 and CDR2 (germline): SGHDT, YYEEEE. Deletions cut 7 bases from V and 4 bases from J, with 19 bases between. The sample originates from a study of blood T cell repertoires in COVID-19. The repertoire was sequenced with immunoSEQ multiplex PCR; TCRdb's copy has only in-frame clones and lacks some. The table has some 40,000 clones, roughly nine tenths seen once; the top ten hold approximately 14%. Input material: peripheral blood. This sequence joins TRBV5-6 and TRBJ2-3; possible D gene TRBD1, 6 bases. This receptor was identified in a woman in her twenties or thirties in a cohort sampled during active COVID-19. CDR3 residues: CASGGPGGRADTQYF. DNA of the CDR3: TGTGCCAGCGGTGGGCCTGGGGGCAGGGCAGATACGCAGTATTTT.